This record concerns one T cell receptor (beta chain) sequence. This same CDR3 is encoded by further DNA sequences in the sample. Germline loops: CDR1 MGHRA, CDR2 YSYEKL. V was trimmed by 3 bases and J by 5 bases, leaving 11 bases between them. The CDR3 length is 14 residues. The data derive from a study of cytomegalovirus exposure and HLA in healthy donors. It was with 60 Vbeta and 13 Jbeta primers that the PCR ran. Method: immunoSEQ multiplex PCR; TCRdb's copy keeps in-frame clones and lacks some. Of under 200,000 clones in the sample, 81% are singletons; the top ten hold 3.5% to 4%. The chain uses TRBV4-1 and TRBJ1-5; D is uncertain. The sample taken for sequencing was PBMCs. The receptor's source is a man in his fifties in good health and CMV-seronegative. This CDR3 is CASSQDGRDQPQHF. The CDR3 region has the DNA TGCGCCAGCAGCCAGGATGGGCGGGATCAGCCCCAGCATTTT.